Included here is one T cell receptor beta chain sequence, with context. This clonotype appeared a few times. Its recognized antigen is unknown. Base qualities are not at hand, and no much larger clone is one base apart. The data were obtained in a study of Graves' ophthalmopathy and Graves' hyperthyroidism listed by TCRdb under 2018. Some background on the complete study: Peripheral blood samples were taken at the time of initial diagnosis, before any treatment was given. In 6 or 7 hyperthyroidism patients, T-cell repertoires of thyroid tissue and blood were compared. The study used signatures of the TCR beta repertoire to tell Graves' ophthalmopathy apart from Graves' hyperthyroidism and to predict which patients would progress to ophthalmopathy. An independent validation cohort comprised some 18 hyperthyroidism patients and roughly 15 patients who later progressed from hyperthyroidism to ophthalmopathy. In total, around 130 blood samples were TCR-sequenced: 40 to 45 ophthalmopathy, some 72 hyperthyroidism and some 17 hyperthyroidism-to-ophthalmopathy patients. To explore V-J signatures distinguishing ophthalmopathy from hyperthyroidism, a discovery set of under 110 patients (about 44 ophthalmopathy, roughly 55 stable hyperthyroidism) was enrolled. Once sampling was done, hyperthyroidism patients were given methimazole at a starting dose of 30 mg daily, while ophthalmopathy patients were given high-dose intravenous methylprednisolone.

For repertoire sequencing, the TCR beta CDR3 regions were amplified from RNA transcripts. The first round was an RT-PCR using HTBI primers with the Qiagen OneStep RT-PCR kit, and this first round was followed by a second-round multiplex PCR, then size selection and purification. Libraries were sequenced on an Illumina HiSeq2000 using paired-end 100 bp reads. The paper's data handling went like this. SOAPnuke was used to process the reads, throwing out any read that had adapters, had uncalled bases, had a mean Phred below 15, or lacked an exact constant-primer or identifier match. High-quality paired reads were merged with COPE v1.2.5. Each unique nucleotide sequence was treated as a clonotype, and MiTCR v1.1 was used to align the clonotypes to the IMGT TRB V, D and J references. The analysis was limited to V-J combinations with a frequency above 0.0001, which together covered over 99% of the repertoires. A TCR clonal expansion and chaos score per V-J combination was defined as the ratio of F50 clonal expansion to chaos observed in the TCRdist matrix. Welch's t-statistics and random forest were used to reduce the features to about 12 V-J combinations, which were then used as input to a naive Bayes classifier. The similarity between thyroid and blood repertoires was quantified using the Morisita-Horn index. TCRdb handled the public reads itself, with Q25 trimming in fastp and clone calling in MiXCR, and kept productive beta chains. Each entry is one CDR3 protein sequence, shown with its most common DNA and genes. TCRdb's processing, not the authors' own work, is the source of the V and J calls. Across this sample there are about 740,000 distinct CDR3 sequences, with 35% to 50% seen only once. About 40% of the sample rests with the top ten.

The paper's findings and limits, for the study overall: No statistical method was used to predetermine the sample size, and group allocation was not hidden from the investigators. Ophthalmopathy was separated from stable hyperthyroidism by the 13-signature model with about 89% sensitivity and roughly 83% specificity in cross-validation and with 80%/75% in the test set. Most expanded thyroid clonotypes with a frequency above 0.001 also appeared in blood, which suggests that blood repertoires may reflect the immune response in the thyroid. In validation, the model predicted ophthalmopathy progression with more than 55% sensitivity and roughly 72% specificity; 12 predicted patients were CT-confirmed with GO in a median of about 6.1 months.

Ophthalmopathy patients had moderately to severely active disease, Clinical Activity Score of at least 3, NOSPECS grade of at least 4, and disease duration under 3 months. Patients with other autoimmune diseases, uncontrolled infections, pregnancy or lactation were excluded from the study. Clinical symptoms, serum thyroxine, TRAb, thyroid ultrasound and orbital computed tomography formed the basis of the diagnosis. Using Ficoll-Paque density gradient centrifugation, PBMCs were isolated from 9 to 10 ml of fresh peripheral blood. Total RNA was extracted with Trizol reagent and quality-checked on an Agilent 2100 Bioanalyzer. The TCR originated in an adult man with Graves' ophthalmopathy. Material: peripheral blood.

The CDR3 loop reads CATMVQETQYF. The DNA reads TGTGCCACCATGGTGCAAGAGACCCAGTACTTC. The sequence joins TRBV6-2 or TRBV6-3 to TRBJ2-5; confidence is insufficient to name the D gene. The CDR3, cysteine through phenylalanine, is 11 amino acids long. Left in the record is the CDR3 DNA by itself, 33 bases read in frame from the first base. Cut back by 10 bases and 2 bases, the V and J ends lie 8 bases apart. Based on the germline V gene, the CDR1 and CDR2 sequences are MNHEY and SVGEGT.